This passage covers 25 T cell receptor beta chains from one sample sequenced in a study of tumor-infiltrating lymphocytes in primary liver carcinoma. The template, 500 ng total RNA, yielded TCR beta cDNA made with a constant-region primer. Nested multiplex PCR, run for three rounds with slightly modified ARM-PCR, yielded TCR beta libraries. TRBV1-TRBV30 forward primers paired with a C-beta reverse primer were used in the first two PCR rounds, which ran around 10 cycles each. TCRdb called the multiplex PCR reads again in MiXCR, with one record for every CDR3 protein. The profile covers almost 200,000 distinct CDR3 sequences, with about 65% appearing a single time and around 7.1% taken by the ten largest. The researchers obtained blood RNA from unsorted whole blood and also extracted germline DNA. The specimen was peripheral blood. The receptors were gathered from a woman aged 55 to 70 with primary liver carcinoma and hepatitis B virus infection.

On this clonotype itself: A read error may account for a junction end that differs from germline. The CDR3 loop reads CASVAGVTNGKLFF. Written as DNA, the CDR3 is TGTGCCAGTGTCGCGGGGGTAACTAATGGAAAACTGTTTTTT. The J gene is TRBJ1-4, the V gene TRBV11-2; tentative D call: TRBD1 (5 bases). The CDR3 is 14 amino acids. Per germline, CDR1 SGHAT and CDR2 FQNNGV.

Worth noting for this clonotype: Since no conserved phenylalanine or tryptophan closes the CDR3, a read error is the likely cause. The rearrangement joins TRBV20-1 to TRBJ2-7; 8 bases are a match to TRBD1. Germline CDR1 is DFQATT and CDR2 is SNEGSKA (reference sequence). The CDR3 is 14 amino acids. With 6 bases clipped from V and 3 bases from J, the junction kept 10 bases outside the gene matches. The CDR3 loop is CSASTPGGGYEQYL. Here the CDR3 DNA reads TGCAGTGCCAGCACCCCAGGGGGCGGCTACGAGCAGTACCTC.

Details on this clonotype: A much more abundant neighbour one base away suggests this may be a read error. The chain combines TRBV29-1 with TRBJ2-5; a possible D gene is TRBD2 (6 bases). CDR1 and CDR2 (germline): SQVTM, ANQGSEA. The V end lost 3 bases, the J end lost 5 bases, and 25 bases lay between the germline ends. The CDR3 is made up of 17 amino acids. The CDR3 sequence: CSVDRQGLGIKRETQYF. For the CDR3, the DNA is TGCAGCGTTGATAGGCAGGGACTCGGTATAAAGCGGGAGACCCAGTACTTC.

This clonotype has only a few counts. Given the absence of the conserved phenylalanine or tryptophan at the CDR3 end, a read error is likely. V usage is TRBV11-2 and J usage is TRBJ2-1; TRBD2 agrees at 8 bases. Looked up from germline, CDR1 is SGHAT and CDR2 is FQNNGV. Trimming at V came to 4 bases and at J to 5 bases, leaving 7 bases not matched to a gene. The CDR3 loop spans 15 amino acids. CDR3 region: CASSSSGSANNEQFL. DNA for the CDR3: TGTGCCAGCAGCTCCAGCGGGAGTGCTAACAATGAGCAGTTCCTC.

This clonotype was recorded at least ten times. The chain joins TRBV6-1 to TRBJ2-1; tentative D call: TRBD1 (6 bases). The CDR3 loop spans 17 amino acids. The germline V gene encodes CDR1 MNHNS and CDR2 SASEGT. Trimming shortened V by 6 bases and J by 6 bases, and 24 bases separated the two germline ends. CDR3 sequence (DNA): TGTGCCAGCAGCGAACGAGGACAGCGAATTCACTCCAATGAGCAGTTCTTC. Protein sequence: CASSERGQRIHSNEQFF.

This clonotype was recorded once. J is TRBJ2-5 and V is TRBV12-3 or TRBV12-4; D possibly corresponds to TRBD1 (7 bases). The V end was cut by 6 bases, the J end by 11 bases, with 25 bases between. The CDR3 has 15 amino acids. Here the CDR3 DNA reads TGTGCCAGCAGGCGTGGCAGGGGGGATTCAAATGAGCAGTACTTC. Translated, it gives CASRRGRGDSNEQYF.

J is TRBJ2-1 and V is TRBV5-4, with no clear D. The CDR3 consists of 14 residues. Trimming removed 4 bases from V and 2 bases from J, with 10 bases in between. Germline CDR1 reads SGHNT; CDR2 reads YYREEE (reference sequence). CDR3 protein: CASSQLSAYNEQFF. CDR3 nucleotides: TGTGCCAGCAGCCAGTTGTCGGCCTACAATGAGCAGTTCTTC.

Remarks on this clonotype: A clone one base away is much larger, so this may be a read error. The J gene is TRBJ1-5, the V gene TRBV6-1; no definite D call. The CDR3 extends over 11 amino acids. Per the germline V gene, CDR1 is MNHNS and CDR2 is SASEGT. V was shortened by 2 bases and J by 9 bases, with 5 bases between the two germline ends. CDR3 loop: CASSEPRPQHF. As DNA, the CDR3 is TGTGCCAGCAGTGAACCTCGGCCCCAGCATTTT.

Details on this clonotype: The junction differs from germline at one of its ends, possibly a read error. V usage is TRBV11-3 and J usage is TRBJ2-5, with D perhaps TRBD1 (6 bases). Looked up from germline, CDR1 is SGHNT and CDR2 is YENEEA. The CDR3 extends over 13 amino acids. CDR3 sequence: CASILGQIETQYF. In nucleotides, the CDR3 is TGTGCCAGCATCTTAGGACAGATCGAGACCCAATACTTC.

Details on this clonotype: At one end the junction does not follow the germline gene, possibly because of a read error. The chain employs TRBV7-8 and TRBJ2-1; no definite D call. Germline V gives CDR1 SGHVS, CDR2 FQNEAQ. This CDR3 has 12 residues. As DNA, the CDR3 is TGTGCGAGCAGCTTAACCGGAACTGAGCAGTTCTTC. Translation: CASSLTGTEQFF.

A remark on this clonotype: Sequence at one end of the junction differs from germline and may be a read error. The chain uses TRBV12-3 or TRBV12-4 and TRBJ2-1; D is unresolved. The CDR3 spans 11 residues. The CDR3 DNA reads TGTACCAGCACGCCTGACAATGTGCAGTTCTTC. Protein: CTSTPDNVQFF.

The CDR3 region has the DNA TGCGCCAGCAGCACCCGAGTGGGAGGGCCCTATGAGCAGTTCTTC. Its translation: CASSTRVGGPYEQFF. The rearrangement links TRBV5-1 to TRBJ2-1, with 7 nucleotides matching TRBD2. From germline, CDR1 is SGHRS and CDR2 YFSETQ. CDR3 size: 15 residues. With 4 bases clipped from V and 8 bases from J, the junction kept 12 bases outside the gene matches.

Remarks on this clonotype: At one boundary the junction diverges from the germline segment, which might be a read error. The chain recombines TRBV11-2 with TRBJ1-3, with a tentative D call TRBD1 (6 bases). From germline, CDR1 is SGHAT and CDR2 FQNNGV. This CDR3 is 18 amino acids long. The CDR3 region is CASSLVPVRGSSGDTIYF. Here the CDR3 DNA reads TGTGCCAGCAGCTTAGTCCCTGTGAGGGGGAGCTCTGGAGACACCATATATTTT. The entire variable domain, with the rest obtained from reference TRBV11-2 and TRBJ1-3, is as follows: EAGVAQSPRYKIIEKRQSVAFWCNPISGHATLYWYQQILGQGPKLLIQFQNNGVVDDSQLPKDRFSAERLKGVDSTLKIQPAKLEDSAVYLCASSLVPVRGSSGDTIYFGEGSWLTVV.

This clonotype was detected once. Relative to the germline gene, one junction end is altered; a read error may explain this. CDR3 region: CASSLVRGLHHEQYF. CDR3 DNA sequence: TGTGCCAGCAGTTTAGTGCGCGGTCTGCACCACGAGCAGTACTTC. V is TRBV11-2 and J is TRBJ2-7; D not resolved. The germline V gene encodes CDR1 SGHAT and CDR2 FQNNGV. CDR3 size: 15 residues.

This clonotype was counted only a few times. This chain uses TRBV6-5 with TRBJ2-1; D is possibly TRBD2 (5 bases). With 6 bases removed from V and 2 bases from J, the gap between germline ends came to 14 bases. This CDR3 contains 15 residues. Germline CDR1 and CDR2: MNHEY and SVGAGI. Written as DNA, the CDR3 is TGTGCCAGCAGGCGGTCATGGGGAGCCTACAATGAGCAGTTCTTC. This gives the protein CASRRSWGAYNEQFF.

This clonotype was counted ten times or more. V is TRBV29-1 and J is TRBJ2-3; D perhaps matches TRBD2 (5 bases). Germline lookup yields CDR1 SQVTM and CDR2 ANQGSEA. Trimming took off 3 bases at V and 1 base at J, with 11 bases between the two ends. The CDR3 covers 14 residues. Here the CDR3 reads CSVERAERTDTQYF. CDR3 DNA sequence: TGCAGCGTTGAGCGAGCGGAGCGCACAGATACGCAGTATTTT.

As concerns this clonotype: This may stem from a read error, because a much larger clone lies one nucleotide away. V and J are TRBV7-9 and TRBJ2-3, with 8 nucleotides matching TRBD2. The junction had 9 bases not matched to a gene; V was cut back by 1 base and J by 3 bases. Germline loops: CDR1 SEHNR, CDR2 FQNEAQ (reference sequence). This CDR3 has 17 amino acids. The CDR3 is CASSLVRTGGRTDTQYF. The CDR3 DNA is TGTGCCAGCAGCTTAGTCCGTACTGGCGGGAGGACAGATACGCAGTATTTT.

A few counts support this clonotype. The chain combines TRBV20-1 with TRBJ2-2; 12 positions match TRBD2. Unmatched junction bases numbered 9, after V lost 3 bases and J lost 4 bases. The germline CDR1 and CDR2 sequences are DFQATT and SNEGSKA (reference sequence). This CDR3 spans 17 amino acids. CDR3 sequence: CSASLTPGLAGTGELFF. For the CDR3, the DNA is TGCAGTGCTAGTCTAACGCCGGGACTAGCGGGCACCGGGGAGCTGTTTTTT.

As to this clonotype: A read error may account for a junction end that differs from germline. The chain is built from TRBV6-5 and TRBJ1-1; D is perhaps TRBD1 (5 bases). In germline, CDR1 is MNHEY, CDR2 SVGAGI. The CDR3 has 16 residues. The CDR3 nucleotides are TGTGCCAGCAGCCCCGGCGGGAGGGGCACGAACACTGAAGCATTCTTT. Translated: CASSPGGRGTNTEAFF.

The chain links TRBV11-2 to TRBJ2-1; perhaps TRBD2 as D (6 bases). CDR1 and CDR2 (germline): SGHAT, FQNNGV. V dropped 2 bases and J dropped 11 bases, with 13 bases sitting between them. The CDR3 has 13 amino acids. This CDR3 reads CASSLRERVKQFF. As DNA, the CDR3 is TGTGCCAGCAGCTTAAGGGAGCGGGTGAAGCAGTTCTTC.

This clonotype was observed many times. The chain joins TRBV11-2 to TRBJ2-1; D gene uncertain. Per the germline V gene, CDR1 is SGHAT and CDR2 is FQNNGV. The CDR3 totals 12 residues. The V and J ends lost 5 bases and 9 bases respectively, with 11 bases between them. The CDR3 nucleotides are TGTGCCAGCAGCCAATTACAAGGTGAGCAGTTCTTC. Protein: CASSQLQGEQFF.

Concerning this clonotype itself: Germline and junction disagree at one end, which may indicate a read error. The chain is built from TRBV11-1 and TRBJ2-1; TRBD1 or TRBD2 may be the D gene (6 bases each). The CDR3 contains 15 residues. Per germline, CDR1 SGHAT and CDR2 FQDESV (reference sequence). The CDR3 nucleotides are TGTGCAAGCGGCTTAGGGGGGACGACCTACATTGAGCAGATCTTC. As protein: CASGLGGTTYIEQIF.

The chain carries TRBV29-1 and TRBJ2-7; tentative D call: TRBD1 (5 bases). CDR3 size: 13 residues. V lost 8 bases and J 4 bases, leaving 18 bases between the germline ends. CDR1 is SQVTM, CDR2 ANQGSEA, per germline. The DNA for the CDR3 is TGCAGCCTTATCCCCGACAGAGCATACGAGCAGTACTTC. Residues: CSLIPDRAYEQYF.

Regarding this clonotype: A single base separates this from a much larger clone, so it may be a read error. The genes are TRBV6-1 and TRBJ2-4; the D is unclear. With 6 bases removed from V and 9 bases from J, the gap between germline ends came to 18 bases. Germline CDR1 and CDR2: MNHNS and SASEGT. The CDR3 sequence is 14 residues long. The CDR3 reads CASSHEPDVGIQYF. CDR3 bases: TGTGCCAGCAGCCACGAACCCGACGTAGGCATTCAGTACTTC.

A single count supports this clonotype. It is likely a read error, because the conserved phenylalanine at the end of the CDR3 is missing. It is unclear where the CDR3 begins or ends on the DNA, so no DNA is shown, and the CDR3 is as TCRdb lists it. The rearrangement joins TRBV12-3 or TRBV12-4 to TRBJ2-3; TRBD1 is taken as the D call from the table, unchecked against the DNA. A total of 13 residues make up the CDR3, ends included. The CDR3 loop is CASSFRGTDTQYL.